This T cell receptor (beta chain) is drawn from a study of blood T cell repertoires in COVID-19. Study-level background: PBMCs, B-cell-depleted T cells, or T cells were the source of the cDNA or gDNA that made up the material.

CDR1 and CDR2 from the germline V gene are SGHAT and FQDESV (reference sequence). This CDR3 comprises 12 residues. With V trimmed by 5 bases and J by 9 bases, 3 bases remained unmatched. The repertoire was sequenced with immunoSEQ multiplex PCR; TCRdb's copy has only in-frame clones and lacks some. The data show about 140,000 clones, over 80% seen once. The clonotype was recovered from an elderly woman with acute or convalescent COVID-19. The chain carries TRBV11-1 and TRBJ1-5; 8 nucleotides line up with TRBD1. The sequenced sample was peripheral blood. CDR3 bases: TGTGCCAGCAGCACACAGGGGGGGCCCCAGCATTTT. Translated, it gives CASSTQGGPQHF.